This T cell receptor beta chain was sequenced for a study of blood T cell repertoires in COVID-19. The wider study: COVID-19 samples from acute and convalescent phases originated in the United States, Italy and Spain.

In the study's own analysis: Estimates of nucleated cell counts were drawn from the amplification of reference gene primers. Data came from immunoSEQ multiplex PCR; TCRdb stores just in-frame clones and leaves some out. V, J and clone size are those of that table, while D and trimming were read from the DNA. The sample includes over 250,000 clones, 90% seen only once; the top ten take 1% to 1.3%. Unmatched junction bases numbered 2, after V lost 2 bases and J lost 4 bases. The CDR3 totals 14 residues. The germline gives CDR1 MDHEN, CDR2 SYDVKM. The sequence was collected from a woman in her 30s who had recovered from COVID-19. The rearrangement joins TRBV28 to TRBJ1-1; 9 nucleotides match TRBD1. Sequencing was performed on PBMCs or T cells enriched from blood (not recorded which). This chain's CDR3 is CASSLPQGATEAFF. As DNA, the CDR3 is TGTGCCAGCAGTTTACCACAGGGGGCCACTGAAGCTTTCTTT.